Given below is one T cell receptor (beta chain) in context. Its antigen remains unidentified. Primers: 60 Vbeta forward and 13 Jbeta reverse. The repertoire was sequenced with immunoSEQ multiplex PCR; TCRdb's copy has only in-frame clones and lacks some. The sample data list about 150,000 clones. The data were obtained in a study of cytomegalovirus exposure and HLA in healthy donors. Study outcomes and limitations: TCR beta chains numbering more than 150 were designated cytomegalovirus-associated. Both high specificity and high sensitivity reportedly marked the classifier's diagnosis of cytomegalovirus status.

All the people who gave samples were healthy bone marrow donors. Between the trimmed V and J ends, which lost 5 bases and 2 bases, there was a span of 13 bases. Germline V lookup: CDR1 MNHEY, CDR2 SVGAGI. CDR3 length equals 14 residues. The sample was PBMCs. V is TRBV6-5 and J is TRBJ2-7; TRBD1 is a possible D gene (6 bases). The TCR comes from a woman aged 45-65 years in good health and CMV-seronegative. The chain's CDR3 is CASSNGQSAYEQYF. The CDR3 DNA reads TGTGCCAGCAGTAATGGACAGAGCGCCTACGAGCAGTACTTC.